This entry is about one T cell receptor beta chain. The antigen is not known. The data stem from a study of T cells after yellow fever vaccination. Study-level results: Post-booster repertoires contained most primary-vaccination clones again (almost 97% CD4, 85% to 90% CD8). Clonotype sharing between CD4 and CD8 compartments was small.

It was through 5'RACE template switching that TCR cDNA was made, with a universal primer site and UMIs added. Using its own MiXCR run on the 5' RACE reads, TCRdb lists one record per CDR3 protein. The sample includes some 350,000 distinct CDR3 sequences, almost 4% of them seen just once. Germline V gives CDR1 SGHRS, CDR2 YFSETQ. J gave up 5 bases and V 2 bases, and 4 bases lay outside the gene matches. This CDR3 contains 15 residues. This sequence was found in a man aged 18 to 30 who received the YFV17D yellow fever vaccine. The chain employs TRBV5-1 and TRBJ1-6, with 7 bases that match TRBD1. Sequences were derived from PBMCs, sampled 5 days after the yellow fever booster vaccination. The CDR3 region has the DNA TGCGCCAGCAGCTTTGGGGGGACAGATAATTCACCCCTCCACTTT. This gives the protein CASSFGGTDNSPLHF.